This passage covers 10 T cell receptor beta chains from one sample sequenced in a study of regulatory T cells in long-lasting Graves disease. Building the TCR beta libraries relied on iRepertoire HTBI primers, and CDR3 regions underwent Arm-PCR. MiXCR, applied by TCRdb to the multiplex PCR reads, yields one record per CDR3 protein. Of about 530,000 distinct CDR3 sequences listed, approximately 16% are singletons. Described time point: newly diagnosed GD, antithyroid drugs for less than 3 months. Extracted PBMC RNA gave rise to the TCR library. These data were likewise used in another study, on T cells in Graves' hyperthyroidism and ophthalmopathy.

The specimen comprised peripheral blood mononuclear cells (PBMCs), sampled at new diagnosis, from a patient treated with antithyroid drugs. The source is a woman aged 35-65 years with Graves disease.

This clonotype turned up a few times. The genes are TRBV27 and TRBJ2-1; TRBD1 or TRBD2 may be the D gene (6 bases each). This CDR3 contains 16 residues. CDR1 is MNHEY and CDR2 is SMNVEV in the germline V gene (reference sequence). V was cut by 5 bases and J by 6 bases, with 20 bases left in between. In DNA, the CDR3 is TGTGCCAGCAGTGTACTAGGGGGTGGGGGGATCAATGAGCAGTTCTTC. Amino acids: CASSVLGGGGINEQFF.

This clonotype was counted at least ten times. The chain has TRBV5-1 and TRBJ1-2, with TRBD1 identical over 7 bases. Germline assignment: CDR1 SGHRS and CDR2 YFSETQ. V trimming: 0 bases; J trimming: 7 bases; junction bases outside the gene matches: 6. This CDR3 is built from 14 residues. Here the CDR3 DNA reads TGCGCCAGCAGCTTGGACAGGGGCGCTGGTGGCTACACCTTC. Residues: CASSLDRGAGGYTF.

This clonotype was detected ten times or more. This chain connects TRBV3-1 to TRBJ2-2, with D hard to call. Trimming removed 5 bases from V and 5 bases from J, with 9 bases in between. Per germline, CDR1 LGHDT and CDR2 YNNKEL (reference sequence). The length of the CDR3 is 13 residues. In DNA form, the CDR3 reads TGTGCCAGCAGCTCCATCAGGACCGGGGAGCTGTTTTTT. It is translated as CASSSIRTGELFF.

This clonotype came up many times. V usage is TRBV2 and J usage is TRBJ2-7; D may be TRBD1 (6 bases). With 3 bases removed from V and 4 bases from J, the gap between germline ends came to 10 bases. This CDR3 region has 13 residues. The germline gives CDR1 SNHLY, CDR2 FYNNEI. The CDR3 DNA follows: TGTGCCAGCAGTGACGGCAGGGGATACGAGCAGTACTTC. Translation: CASSDGRGYEQYF.

The rearrangement links TRBV20-1 to TRBJ1-1, with D unclear. This CDR3 spans 13 amino acids. CDR1 DFQATT and CDR2 SNEGSKA come from the germline V gene (reference sequence). The V end was cut by 5 bases, the J end by 1 base, with 11 bases between. CDR3 nucleotide sequence: TGCAGTGCTGGAGGGTTCTCGAACACTGAAGCTTTCTTT. As protein: CSAGGFSNTEAFF.

This clonotype was counted a few times. This chain connects TRBV20-1 to TRBJ2-1, with 8 bases that match TRBD2. Trimming took 2 bases from V and 11 from J; bases not matched to a gene: 5. The CDR3 sequence is 12 residues long. From germline, CDR1 is DFQATT and CDR2 SNEGSKA (reference sequence). CDR3: CSARPSGGQQFF. The CDR3 DNA is TGCAGTGCTAGACCCAGCGGGGGTCAGCAGTTCTTC.

The chain joins TRBV5-1 to TRBJ2-2; possibly TRBD1 for D (6 bases). CDR1 and CDR2 (germline): SGHRS, YFSETQ. The CDR3 loop spans 15 amino acids. V dropped 5 bases and J dropped 0 bases, with 11 bases sitting between them. CDR3 region: CASRPTGSNTGELFF. CDR3 coding DNA: TGCGCCAGCAGACCTACAGGGTCGAACACCGGGGAGCTGTTTTTT. The entire variable domain, with the rest obtained from reference TRBV5-1 and TRBJ2-2, is as follows: KAGVTQTPRYLIKTRGQQVTLSCSPISGHRSVSWYQQTPGQGLQFLFEYFSETQRNKGNFPGRFSGRQFSNSRSEMNVSTLELGDSALYLCASRPTGSNTGELFFGEGSRLTVL.

This clonotype showed up many times. The gene calls are TRBV11-3 and TRBJ1-5; D may be TRBD1 (5 bases). V was pared by 0 bases and J by 7 bases, with 7 bases between. The CDR3 has 13 residues. Germline V CDR1 and CDR2: SGHNT, YENEEA. The CDR3 loop is CASSLDQGQPQHF. CDR3 sequence (DNA): TGTGCCAGCAGCTTAGACCAGGGACAGCCCCAGCATTTT.

Many counts were recorded for this clonotype. The chain recombines TRBV20-1 with TRBJ2-3; no clear D. Looked up from germline, CDR1 is DFQATT and CDR2 is SNEGSKA (reference sequence). V lost 0 bases and J 1 base, leaving 8 bases between the germline ends. The CDR3 spans 14 residues. CDR3 sequence reads: CSARDAAGTDTQYF. The CDR3, as DNA: TGCAGTGCTAGAGATGCCGCAGGCACAGATACGCAGTATTTT.

This clonotype appeared many times. J is TRBJ1-2 and V is TRBV6-2 or TRBV6-3; 7 positions match TRBD1. CDR3 length: 14 residues. CDR1 MNHEY and CDR2 SVGEGT come from the germline V gene. The V and J ends lost 2 bases and 4 bases, in that order; junction bases with no gene match: 4. The CDR3 coding sequence is TGTGCCAGCAGTTACACAGGGGTGCGCTATGGCTACACCTTC. Translating it yields CASSYTGVRYGYTF.